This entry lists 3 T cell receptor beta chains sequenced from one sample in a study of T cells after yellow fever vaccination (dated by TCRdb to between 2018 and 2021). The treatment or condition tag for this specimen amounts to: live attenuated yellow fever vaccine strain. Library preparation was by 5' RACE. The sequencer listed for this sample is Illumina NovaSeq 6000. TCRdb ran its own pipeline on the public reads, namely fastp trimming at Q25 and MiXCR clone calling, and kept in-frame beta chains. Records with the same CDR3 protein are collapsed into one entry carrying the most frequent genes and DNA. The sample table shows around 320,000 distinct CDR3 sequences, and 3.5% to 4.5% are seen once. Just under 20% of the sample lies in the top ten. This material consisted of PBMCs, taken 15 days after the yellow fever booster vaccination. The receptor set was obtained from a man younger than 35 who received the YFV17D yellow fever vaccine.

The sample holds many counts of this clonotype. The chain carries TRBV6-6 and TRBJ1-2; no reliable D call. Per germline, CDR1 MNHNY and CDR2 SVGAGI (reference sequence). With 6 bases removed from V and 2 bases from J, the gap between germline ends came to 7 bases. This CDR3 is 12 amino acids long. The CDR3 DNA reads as TGTGCCAGCAGGTTGCAGAACTATGGCTACACCTTC. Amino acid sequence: CASRLQNYGYTF.

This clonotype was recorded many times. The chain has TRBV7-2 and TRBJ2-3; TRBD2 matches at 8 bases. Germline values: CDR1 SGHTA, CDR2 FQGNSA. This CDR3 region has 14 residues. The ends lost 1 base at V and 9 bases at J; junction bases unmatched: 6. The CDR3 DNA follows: TGTGCCAGCAGCTTAGGCGGGGGGACCTTCACGCAGTATTTT. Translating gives CASSLGGGTFTQYF.

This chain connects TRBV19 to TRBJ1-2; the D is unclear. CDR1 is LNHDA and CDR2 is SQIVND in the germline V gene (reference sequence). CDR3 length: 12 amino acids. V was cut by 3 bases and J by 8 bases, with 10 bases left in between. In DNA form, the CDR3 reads TGTGCCAGTAGTATGACCGGGAGAGGCTACACCTTC. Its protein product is CASSMTGRGYTF.